This T cell receptor (beta chain) was sequenced during a study of shared clonotypes between healthy human individuals. CDR1 is SNHLY, CDR2 FYNNEI, per germline. V lost 7 bases, J lost 0 bases, and 9 bases lay in between. The CDR3 covers 13 residues. Produced via immunoSEQ multiplex PCR; TCRdb's table is partial and in-frame only. The sample has 2 million to 3 million clones; 93% are singletons. Partitioning of CD4+ cells yielded a CD45RA+ naive subset and a CD45RA-negative memory subset. Sequenced material: naive CD4+ T cells from PBMCs. Subset specified: CD45RA+ positively selected. This TCR was sampled from a man aged 18 to 35 in good health. Some clones in this sample may be carry-over from other donors' samples. The V and J genes are TRBV2 and TRBJ1-1; D is unresolved. This CDR3 is CASNRGMNTEAFF. The CDR3 DNA reads TGTGCCAGCAATCGGGGAATGAACACTGAAGCTTTCTTT.